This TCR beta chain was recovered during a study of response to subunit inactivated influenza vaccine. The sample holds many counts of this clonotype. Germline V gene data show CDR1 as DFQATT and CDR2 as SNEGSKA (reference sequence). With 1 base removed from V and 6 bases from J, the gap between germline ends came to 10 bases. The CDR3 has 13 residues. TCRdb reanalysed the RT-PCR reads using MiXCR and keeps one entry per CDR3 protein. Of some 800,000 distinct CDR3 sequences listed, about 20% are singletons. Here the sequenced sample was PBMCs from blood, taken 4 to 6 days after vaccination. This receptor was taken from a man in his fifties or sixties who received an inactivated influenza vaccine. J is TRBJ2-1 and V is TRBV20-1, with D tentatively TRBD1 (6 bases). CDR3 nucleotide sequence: TGCAGTGCTAGAGCGGGACAAACCAATGAGCAGTTCTTC. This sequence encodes CSARAGQTNEQFF.